The sequence of this T cell receptor beta chain was determined in a study of spatial heterogeneity in lung cancer (dated by TCRdb to the late 2010s). Regarding the study in general: Beta-chain transcripts were consistently detected in greater numbers than alpha-chain transcripts, which likely reflects a higher abundance of beta-chain transcripts. TCR transcript counts in tumor regions correlated strongly with a T cell transcriptional module score from matched bulk RNA-seq. In the raw uncorrected reads, each unique combination of TCR and UMI appeared on average more than ten times. In non-small cell lung cancer, the study quantitatively compared TCR alpha and beta repertoires across several tumor regions, matched nontumor lung, and blood. Nonsynonymous mutation counts, determined by whole-exome sequencing of tumor tissue, were related to features of the TCR repertoire. Both alpha and beta chains were TCR-sequenced in samples taken at surgery, namely 220 tumor regions, around 61 matched nontumor lung samples and a few dozen PBMC samples.

Library preparation employed 5' RACE. TCRdb shows the sequencer as NextSeq 500. In the TCR library protocol, a unique molecular identifier was attached to each TCR cDNA molecule so that PCR and sequencing errors could be corrected. Regarding the original processing steps: Decombinator tools were used for TCR identification, UMI-based error correction and CDR3 extraction. TCRs above a frequency of 2 per 1,000, corresponding to the top 1% of the tumor frequency distribution, were defined as expanded. Expanded tumor TCRs were classed as regional if statistically deemed absent (corrected P<0.05) from at least one tumor region, otherwise ubiquitous. Renyi diversity was calculated using the R vegan package after each repertoire was subsampled 100 times to 5,000 TCRs. To build CDR3 similarity networks, amino acid triplet string-kernel similarity was used, and CDR3s were connected when their pairwise similarity was above 0.82. TCRdb passed the public sequencing reads through fastp at Q25 and MiXCR, retaining productive beta sequences. Merged by CDR3 protein, the rows form single entries marked with the most common genes and DNA. The V and J calls were determined by TCRdb, not by the authors. This sample holds roughly 18,000 distinct CDR3 sequences; 5% to 7% were observed only once. Of the sample, over 9% falls within the top ten clones.

The investigation overall reported the following: The tumor nonsynonymous mutation count correlated with the number of expanded alpha and beta TCRs within the tumor. TCR-seq coverage of tumor T cells was estimated to be only approximately 7% for alpha chains and more than 11% for beta chains. Additional single-cell paired TCR alpha and beta sequencing was considered necessary to confirm, at a functional level, the hypothesis that regional TCRs recognize regional mutations. Counts of ubiquitous and regional expanded TCRs were found to correlate with counts of ubiquitous and regional nonsynonymous mutations, respectively.

The germline V gene (reference sequence) specifies LGHDT as CDR1 and YNNKEL as CDR2. At the junction V is shortened by 0 bases and J by 6 bases, with 12 bases in between. The CDR3 holds 15 amino acids from the cysteine to the phenylalanine. The sequence is cut down to CDR3 DNA, 45 bases in frame from base 1. Interpreted using the paper, the time point label stands for: sample taken at primary tumor resection. Samples were obtained from around 72 patients with early-stage, untreated non-small cell lung cancer from the lung TRACERx cohort. Without any cell sorting, TCR sequencing was performed on whole RNA extracted either from tumor and nontumor lung tissue or from cryopreserved PBMC samples. Patients were selected for TCR sequencing only if sufficient RNA was available from at least two tumor regions. A lung pathologist reviewed the tumor and adjacent nontumor lung specimens before the specimens were selected.

This clonotype was detected many times. There is no known antigen for this receptor. Base qualities were left out, and no much larger clone turns up one base away. The receptor was derived from a female donor with early-stage non-small cell lung cancer. Here the sequenced sample was lung tumor tissue, taken at surgery. This chain is built from TRBV3-1 and TRBJ1-5; 6 matching bases give a weak D call of TRBD1. The CDR3: CASSQDVGGSQPQHF. The bases read TGTGCCAGCAGCCAAGATGTAGGGGGAAGTCAGCCCCAGCATTTT. The reference TRBV3-1 and TRBJ1-5 proteins fill in what lies around the CDR3, so the full variable domain reads DTAVSQTPKYLVTQMGNDKSIKCEQNLGHDTMYWYKQDSKKFLKIMFSYNNKELIINETVPNRFSPKSPDKAHLNLHINSLELGDSAVYFCASSQDVGGSQPQHFGDGTRLSIL.